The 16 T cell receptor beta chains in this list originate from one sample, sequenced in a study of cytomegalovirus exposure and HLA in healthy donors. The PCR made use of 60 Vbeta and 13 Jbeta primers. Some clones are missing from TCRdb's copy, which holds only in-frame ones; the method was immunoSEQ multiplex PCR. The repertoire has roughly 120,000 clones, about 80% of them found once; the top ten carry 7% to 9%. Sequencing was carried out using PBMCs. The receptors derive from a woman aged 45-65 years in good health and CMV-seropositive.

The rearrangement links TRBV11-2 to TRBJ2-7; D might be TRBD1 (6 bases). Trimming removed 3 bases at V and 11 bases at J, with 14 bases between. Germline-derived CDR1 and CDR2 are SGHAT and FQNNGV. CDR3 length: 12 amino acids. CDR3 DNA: TGTGCCAGCAGCTTGGCTACAGGGTTGGAGTACTTC. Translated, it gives CASSLATGLEYF.

DNA of the CDR3: TGTGCCAGCAGTGCCCCGCCCGGTGGCTACACCTTC. Encoded protein: CASSAPPGGYTF. J is TRBJ1-2 and V is TRBV6-1; D is uncertain. The CDR3 covers 12 residues. V was clipped by 4 bases and J by 7 bases, with 10 bases between them. Germline CDR1 and CDR2: MNHNS and SASEGT.

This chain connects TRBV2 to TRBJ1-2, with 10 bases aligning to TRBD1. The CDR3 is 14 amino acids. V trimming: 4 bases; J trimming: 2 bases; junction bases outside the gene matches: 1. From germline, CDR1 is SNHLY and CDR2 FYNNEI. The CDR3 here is CASSGGQGNYGYTF. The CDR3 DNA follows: TGTGCCAGCAGTGGGGGACAGGGGAACTATGGCTACACCTTC. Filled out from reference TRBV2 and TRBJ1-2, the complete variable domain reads EPEVTQTPSHQVTQMGQEVILRCVPISNHLYFYWYRQILGQKVEFLVSFYNNEISEKSEIFDDQFSVERPDGSNFTLKIRSTKLEDSAMYFCASSGGQGNYGYTFGSGTRLTVV.

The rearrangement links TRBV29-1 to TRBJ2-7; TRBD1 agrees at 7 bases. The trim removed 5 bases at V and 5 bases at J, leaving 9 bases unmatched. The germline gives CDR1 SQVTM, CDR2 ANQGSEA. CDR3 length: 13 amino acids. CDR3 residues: CSVTDRDPHEQYF. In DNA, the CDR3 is TGCAGCGTTACCGACAGGGATCCCCACGAGCAGTACTTC.

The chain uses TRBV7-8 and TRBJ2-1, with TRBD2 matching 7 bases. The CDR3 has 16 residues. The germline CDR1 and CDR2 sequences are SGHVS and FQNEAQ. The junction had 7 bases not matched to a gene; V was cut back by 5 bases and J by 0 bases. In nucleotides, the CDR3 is TGTGCCAGCAGCACACTAGCGTCGAGCTCCTACAATGAGCAGTTCTTC. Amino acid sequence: CASSTLASSSYNEQFF.

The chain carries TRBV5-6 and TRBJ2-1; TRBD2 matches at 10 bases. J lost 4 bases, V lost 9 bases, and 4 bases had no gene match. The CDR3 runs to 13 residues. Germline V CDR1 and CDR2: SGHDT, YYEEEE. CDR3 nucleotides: TGTGCCACCACTAGCGGGGTTTACAATGAGCAGTTCTTC. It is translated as CATTSGVYNEQFF. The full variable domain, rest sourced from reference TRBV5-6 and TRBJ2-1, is DAGVTQSPTHLIKTRGQQVTLRCSPKSGHDTVSWYQQALGQGPQFIFQYYEEEERQRGNFPDRFSGHQFPNYSSELNVNALLLGDSALYLCATTSGVYNEQFFGPGTRLTVL.

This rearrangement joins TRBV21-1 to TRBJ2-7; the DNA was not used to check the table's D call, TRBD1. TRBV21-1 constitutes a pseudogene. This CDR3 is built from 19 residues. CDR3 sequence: CASSNRTPTTGQGSNEQYF. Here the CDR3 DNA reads TGTGCCAGCAGCAACAGGACCCCCACAACGGGACAGGGGAGTAACGAGCAGTACTTC.

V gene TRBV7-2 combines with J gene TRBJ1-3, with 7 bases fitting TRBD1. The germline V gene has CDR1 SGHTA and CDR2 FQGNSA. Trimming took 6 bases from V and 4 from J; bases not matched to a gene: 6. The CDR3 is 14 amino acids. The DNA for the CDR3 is TGTGCCAGCAGACGCACAGGGGACGGAAACACCATATATTTT. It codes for CASRRTGDGNTIYF.

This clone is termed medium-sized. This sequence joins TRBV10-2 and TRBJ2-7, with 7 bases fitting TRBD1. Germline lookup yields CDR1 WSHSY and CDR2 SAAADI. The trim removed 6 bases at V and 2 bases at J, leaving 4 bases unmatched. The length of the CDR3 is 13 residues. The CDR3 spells CASREGTAYEQYF. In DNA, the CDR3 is TGCGCCAGCAGGGAAGGGACAGCCTACGAGCAGTACTTC.

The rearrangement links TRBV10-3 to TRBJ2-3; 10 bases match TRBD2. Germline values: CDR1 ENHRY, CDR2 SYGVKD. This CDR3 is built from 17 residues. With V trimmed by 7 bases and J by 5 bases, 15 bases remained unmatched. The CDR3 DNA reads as TGTGCCATCACGACAGAGGGTACTAGCGGGAAAGAAGATACGCAGTATTTT. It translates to CAITTEGTSGKEDTQYF.

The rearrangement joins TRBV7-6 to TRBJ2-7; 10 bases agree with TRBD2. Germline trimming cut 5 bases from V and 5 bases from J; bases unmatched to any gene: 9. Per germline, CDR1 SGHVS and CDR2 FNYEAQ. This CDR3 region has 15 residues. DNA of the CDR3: TGTGCCAGCAGCGCCTTAGCGGGGGGCGGCGACGAGCAGTACTTC. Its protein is CASSALAGGGDEQYF.

CDR3 amino acids: CASWPGQGPETQYF. In nucleotides, the CDR3 is TGTGCCAGCTGGCCGGGACAGGGTCCAGAGACCCAGTACTTC. The chain is built from TRBV19 and TRBJ2-5, with 9 bases matching TRBD1. Trimming at V came to 9 bases and at J to 4 bases, leaving 9 bases not matched to a gene. CDR1 and CDR2 (germline): LNHDA, SQIVND (reference sequence). The CDR3 has 14 amino acids.

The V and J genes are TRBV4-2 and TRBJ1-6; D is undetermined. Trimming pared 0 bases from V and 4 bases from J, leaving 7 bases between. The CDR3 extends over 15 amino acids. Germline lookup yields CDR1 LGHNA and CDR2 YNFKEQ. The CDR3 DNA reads TGTGCCAGCAGCCAAGAGCTCAGATATAATTCACCCCTCCACTTT. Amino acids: CASSQELRYNSPLHF.

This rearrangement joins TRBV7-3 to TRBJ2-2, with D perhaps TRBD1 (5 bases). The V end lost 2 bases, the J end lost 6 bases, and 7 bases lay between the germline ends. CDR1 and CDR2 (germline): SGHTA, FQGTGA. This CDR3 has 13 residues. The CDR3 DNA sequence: TGTGCCAGCAGCTTAGACAGCCCCGGGGAGCTGTTTTTT. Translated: CASSLDSPGELFF.

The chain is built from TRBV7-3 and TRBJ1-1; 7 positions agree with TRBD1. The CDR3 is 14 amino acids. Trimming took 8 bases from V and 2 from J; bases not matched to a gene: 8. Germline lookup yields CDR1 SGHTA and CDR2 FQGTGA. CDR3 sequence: CASGQGGANTEAFF. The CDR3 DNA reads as TGTGCCAGCGGCCAGGGGGGCGCCAACACTGAAGCTTTCTTT.

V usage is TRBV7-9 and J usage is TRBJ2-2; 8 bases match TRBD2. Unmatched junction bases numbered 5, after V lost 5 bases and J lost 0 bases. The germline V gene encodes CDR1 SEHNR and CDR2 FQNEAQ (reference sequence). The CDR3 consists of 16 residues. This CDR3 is CASSRFSGANTGELFF. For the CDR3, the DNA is TGTGCCAGCAGCCGATTTAGCGGGGCGAACACCGGGGAGCTGTTTTTT.